The 7 T cell receptor beta chains listed next were all sequenced from one sample in a study of response to subunit inactivated influenza vaccine. TCRdb passed the RT-PCR reads through MiXCR, listing each CDR3 protein once. The profile shows 500,000 to 550,000 distinct CDR3 sequences, approximately 7.7% of them singletons. The material was PBMCs from blood, obtained about 23 months after vaccination. These receptors all stem from a man between 50 and 69 years old who received an inactivated influenza vaccine.

The sample holds many counts of this clonotype. The V gene is TRBV11-2, the J gene TRBJ2-6; the D call may be TRBD1 or TRBD2 (5 bases each). Germline V gives CDR1 SGHAT, CDR2 FQNNGV. The germline V and J ends were trimmed by 2 bases and 0 bases, with 23 bases remaining between them. This CDR3 has 21 amino acids. The CDR3 spells CASSLFSPGTERFSGANVLTF. In DNA, the CDR3 is TGTGCCAGCAGCTTATTTTCCCCCGGGACCGAAAGATTCTCTGGGGCCAACGTCCTGACTTTC.

The gene calls are TRBV10-3 and TRBJ2-2, with D unresolved. The CDR3 is 14 residues long. V was cut by 3 bases and J by 2 bases, with 7 bases left in between. Germline V gene sequence: CDR1 ENHRY, CDR2 SYGVKD. This CDR3 reads CAISEFPNTGELFF. CDR3 bases: TGTGCCATCAGTGAATTTCCAAACACCGGGGAGCTGTTTTTT.

The chain couples TRBV7-2 to TRBJ2-4, with a tentative D call TRBD1 (6 bases). This CDR3 comprises 15 residues. V was clipped by 1 base and J by 6 bases, with 13 bases between them. CDR1 is SGHTA and CDR2 is FQGNSA in the germline V gene. The CDR3 bases are TGTGCCAGCAGCTTAGGAGCCCAAGGGGGAAACATTCAGTACTTC. This translates into CASSLGAQGGNIQYF.

This clonotype was recorded many times. The germline gene is not matched at one end of the junction; a read error may be the cause. The CDR3 coding sequence is TGTGCCAGCCGTTTGGGAGGGGGTGAAGCTTTCTTT. The encoded protein is CASRLGGGEAFF. The rearrangement links TRBV12-3 or TRBV12-4 to TRBJ1-1; TRBD1 is a possible D gene (6 bases). The CDR3 runs to 12 residues.

The chain joins TRBV7-9 to TRBJ2-4; D might be TRBD1 or TRBD2, each matching 5 bases. From germline, CDR1 is SEHNR and CDR2 FQNEAQ (reference sequence). The CDR3 sequence is 15 residues long. The V gene lost 2 bases and the J gene lost 7 bases, with 15 bases spanning the gap. The CDR3 nucleotides are TGTGCCAGCAGCTTATGGGCAGGGACGGGTAACATTCAGTACTTC. As protein: CASSLWAGTGNIQYF.

Many counts were recorded for this clonotype. The chain links TRBV20-1 to TRBJ2-3, with 7 bases that match TRBD2. Germline CDR1 is DFQATT and CDR2 is SNEGSKA (reference sequence). The CDR3 contains 13 residues. The ends lost 7 bases at V and 3 bases at J; junction bases unmatched: 7. CDR3 DNA sequence: TGCAGTGAGCGGGCGGGAGTAACAGATACGCAGTATTTT. Translated: CSERAGVTDTQYF.

This chain joins TRBV20-1 and TRBJ1-6; D is perhaps TRBD1 (6 bases). This CDR3 is built from 14 residues. The germline gives CDR1 DFQATT, CDR2 SNEGSKA (reference sequence). Trimming removed 6 bases from V and 7 bases from J, with 16 bases in between. As DNA, the CDR3 is TGCAGTGCCCCCGCGGACAGAATAAATTCACCCCTCCACTTT. This translates into CSAPADRINSPLHF.